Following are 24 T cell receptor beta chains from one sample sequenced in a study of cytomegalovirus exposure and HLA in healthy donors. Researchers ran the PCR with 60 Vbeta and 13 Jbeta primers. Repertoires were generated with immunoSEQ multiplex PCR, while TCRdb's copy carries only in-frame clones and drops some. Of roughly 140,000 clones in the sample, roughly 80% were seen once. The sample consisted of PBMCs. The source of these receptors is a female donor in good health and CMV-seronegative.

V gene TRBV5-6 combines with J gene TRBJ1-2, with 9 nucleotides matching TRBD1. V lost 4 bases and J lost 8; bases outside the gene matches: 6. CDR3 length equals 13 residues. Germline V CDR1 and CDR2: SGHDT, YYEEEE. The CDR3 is CASSQTGTGGYTF. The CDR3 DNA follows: TGTGCCAGCAGCCAGACCGGGACAGGGGGCTACACCTTC.

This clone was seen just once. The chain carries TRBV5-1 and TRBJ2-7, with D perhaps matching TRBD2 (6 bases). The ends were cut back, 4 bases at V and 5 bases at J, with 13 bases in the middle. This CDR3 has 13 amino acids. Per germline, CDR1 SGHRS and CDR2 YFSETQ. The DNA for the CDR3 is TGCGCCAGCAGCCTGGGGTGGGGGGACGAGCAGTACTTC. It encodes CASSLGWGDEQYF.

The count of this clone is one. The CDR3 sequence is CSASYHNEQYF. CDR3 nucleotide sequence: TGCAGTGCTAGTTATCACAACGAGCAGTACTTC. The V call is TRBV20-1, the J call TRBJ2-7; no firm D call. The CDR3 is 11 residues long. CDR1 and CDR2 from the germline V gene are DFQATT and SNEGSKA (reference sequence). V was shortened by 3 bases and J by 5 bases, with 8 bases between the two germline ends.

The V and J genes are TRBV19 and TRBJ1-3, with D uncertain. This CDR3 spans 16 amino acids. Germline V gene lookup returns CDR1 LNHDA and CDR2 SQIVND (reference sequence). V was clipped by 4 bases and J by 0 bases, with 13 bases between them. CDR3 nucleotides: TGTGCCAGTAGTAATTCCTTATGGAGCTCTGGAAACACCATATATTTT. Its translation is CASSNSLWSSGNTIYF.

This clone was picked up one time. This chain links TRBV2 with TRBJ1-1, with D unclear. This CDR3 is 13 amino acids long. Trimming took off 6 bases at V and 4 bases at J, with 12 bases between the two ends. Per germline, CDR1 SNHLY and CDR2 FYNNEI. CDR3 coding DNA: TGTGCCAGCAGAAGGGAGGGTTCCACTGAAGCTTTCTTT. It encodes CASRREGSTEAFF.

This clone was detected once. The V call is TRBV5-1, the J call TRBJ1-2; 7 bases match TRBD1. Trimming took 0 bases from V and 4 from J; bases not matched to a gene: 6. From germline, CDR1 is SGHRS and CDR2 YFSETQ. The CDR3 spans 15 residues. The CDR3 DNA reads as TGCGCCAGCAGCTTGGCAGACAGGGCGTCCTATGGCTACACCTTC. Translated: CASSLADRASYGYTF.

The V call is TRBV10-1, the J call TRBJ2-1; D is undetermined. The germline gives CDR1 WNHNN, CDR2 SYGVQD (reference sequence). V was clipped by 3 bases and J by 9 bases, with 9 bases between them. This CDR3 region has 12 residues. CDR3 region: CASSDERREQFF. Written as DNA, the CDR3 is TGCGCCAGCAGTGATGAGCGACGTGAGCAGTTCTTC.

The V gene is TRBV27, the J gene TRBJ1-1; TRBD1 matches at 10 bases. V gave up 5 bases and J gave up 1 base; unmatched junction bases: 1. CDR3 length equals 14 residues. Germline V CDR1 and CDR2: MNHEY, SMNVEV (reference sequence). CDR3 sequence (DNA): TGTGCCAGCAGTAGGACAGGGGGGAACACTGAAGCTTTCTTT. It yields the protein CASSRTGGNTEAFF.

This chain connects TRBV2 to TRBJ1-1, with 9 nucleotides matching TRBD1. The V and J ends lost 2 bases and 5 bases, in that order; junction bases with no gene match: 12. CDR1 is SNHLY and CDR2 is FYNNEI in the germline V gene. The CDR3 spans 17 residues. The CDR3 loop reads CASSERDRANFLTEAFF. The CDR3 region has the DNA TGTGCCAGCAGTGAAAGGGACAGGGCTAATTTCTTGACTGAAGCTTTCTTT.

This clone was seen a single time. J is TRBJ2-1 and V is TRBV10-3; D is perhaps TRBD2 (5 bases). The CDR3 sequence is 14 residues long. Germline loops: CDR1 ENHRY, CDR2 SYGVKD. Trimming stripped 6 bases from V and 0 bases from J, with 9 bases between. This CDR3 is CAIRDLFSYNEQFF. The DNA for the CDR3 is TGTGCCATCAGGGACTTGTTCTCCTACAATGAGCAGTTCTTC.

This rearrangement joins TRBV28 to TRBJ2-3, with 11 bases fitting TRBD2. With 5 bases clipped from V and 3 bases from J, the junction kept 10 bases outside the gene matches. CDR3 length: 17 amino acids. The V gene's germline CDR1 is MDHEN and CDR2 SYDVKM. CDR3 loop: CASSHSLAGGPTDTQYF. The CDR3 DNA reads TGTGCCAGCAGTCATTCCTTAGCGGGAGGGCCGACAGATACGCAGTATTTT.

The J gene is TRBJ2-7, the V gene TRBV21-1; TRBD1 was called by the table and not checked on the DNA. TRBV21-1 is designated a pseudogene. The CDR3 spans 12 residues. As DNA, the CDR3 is TGTGCCAACCTCAGGCAGCCCTACGAGCAGTACTTC. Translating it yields CANLRQPYEQYF.

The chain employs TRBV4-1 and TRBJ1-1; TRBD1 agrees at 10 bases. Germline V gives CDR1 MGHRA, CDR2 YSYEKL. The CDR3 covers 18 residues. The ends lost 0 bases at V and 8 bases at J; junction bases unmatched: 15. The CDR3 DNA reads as TGCGCCAGCAGCCAAGACAAGGCCGGACAGGGGGTAAGACCAGAAGCTTTCTTT. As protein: CASSQDKAGQGVRPEAFF.

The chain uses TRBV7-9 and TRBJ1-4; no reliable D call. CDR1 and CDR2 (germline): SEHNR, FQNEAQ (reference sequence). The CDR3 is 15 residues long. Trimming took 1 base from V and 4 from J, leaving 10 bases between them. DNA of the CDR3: TGTGCCAGCAGCTTAGGGCAGATCAATAATGAAAAACTGTTTTTT. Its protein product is CASSLGQINNEKLFF.

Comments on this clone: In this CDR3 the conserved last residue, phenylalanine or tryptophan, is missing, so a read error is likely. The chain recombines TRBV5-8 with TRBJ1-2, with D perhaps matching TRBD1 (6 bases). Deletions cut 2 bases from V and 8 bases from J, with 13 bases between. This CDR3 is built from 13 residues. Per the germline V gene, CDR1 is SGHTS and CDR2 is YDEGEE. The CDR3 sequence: CASSFNQGNGYTV. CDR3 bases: TGTGCCAGCAGCTTTAATCAGGGGAACGGCTACACCGTC.

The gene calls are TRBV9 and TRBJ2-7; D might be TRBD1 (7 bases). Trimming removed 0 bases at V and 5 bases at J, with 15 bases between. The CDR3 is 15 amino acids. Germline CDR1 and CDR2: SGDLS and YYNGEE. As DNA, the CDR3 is TGTGCCAGCAGCGTAGGTGGCCAGGGGGGCCACGAGCAGTACTTC. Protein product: CASSVGGQGGHEQYF.

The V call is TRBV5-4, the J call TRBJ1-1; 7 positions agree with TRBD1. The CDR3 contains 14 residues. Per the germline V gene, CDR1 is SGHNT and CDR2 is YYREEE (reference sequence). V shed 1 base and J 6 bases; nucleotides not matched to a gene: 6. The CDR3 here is CASSLLEGTAEAFF. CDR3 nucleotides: TGTGCCAGCAGCTTGCTGGAGGGGACAGCTGAAGCTTTCTTT.

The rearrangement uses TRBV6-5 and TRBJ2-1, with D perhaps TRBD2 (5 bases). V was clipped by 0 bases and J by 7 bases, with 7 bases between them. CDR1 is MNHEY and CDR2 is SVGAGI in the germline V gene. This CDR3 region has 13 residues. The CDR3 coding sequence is TGTGCCAGCAGTTACTCGACGGGGAATGAGCAGTTCTTC. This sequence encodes CASSYSTGNEQFF.

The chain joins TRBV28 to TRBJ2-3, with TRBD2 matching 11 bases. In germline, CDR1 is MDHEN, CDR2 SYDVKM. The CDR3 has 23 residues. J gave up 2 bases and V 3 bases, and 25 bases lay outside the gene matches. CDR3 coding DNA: TGTGCCAGCAGTTTCACTAGCGGGAGCCCATTCCATCTTTCACCCCTCATCACAGATACGCAGTATTTT. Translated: CASSFTSGSPFHLSPLITDTQYF.

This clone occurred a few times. CDR3 amino acids: CASSPKREGQIEQYF. The CDR3 DNA follows: TGTGCCAGCAGCCCAAAGCGGGAGGGCCAAATCGAGCAGTACTTC. The gene calls are TRBV13 and TRBJ2-7; 10 nucleotides agree with TRBD2. This CDR3 is built from 15 residues. V gave up 5 bases and J gave up 6 bases; unmatched junction bases: 10. Germline CDR1 and CDR2: PRHDT and FYEKMQ (reference sequence).

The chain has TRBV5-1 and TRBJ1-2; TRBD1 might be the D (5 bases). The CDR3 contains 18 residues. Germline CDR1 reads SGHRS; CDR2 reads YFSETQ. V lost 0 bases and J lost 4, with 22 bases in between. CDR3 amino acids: CASSLGPDRRGRSYGYTF. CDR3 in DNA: TGCGCCAGCAGCTTGGGACCGGACCGGAGGGGTAGAAGCTATGGCTACACCTTC.

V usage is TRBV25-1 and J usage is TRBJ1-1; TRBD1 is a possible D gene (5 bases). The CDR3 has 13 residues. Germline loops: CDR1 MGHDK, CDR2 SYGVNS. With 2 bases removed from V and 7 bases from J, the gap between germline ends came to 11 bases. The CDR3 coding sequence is TGTGCCAGCAGTGAAGTTGAAGGGGATGAAGCTTTCTTT. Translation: CASSEVEGDEAFF.

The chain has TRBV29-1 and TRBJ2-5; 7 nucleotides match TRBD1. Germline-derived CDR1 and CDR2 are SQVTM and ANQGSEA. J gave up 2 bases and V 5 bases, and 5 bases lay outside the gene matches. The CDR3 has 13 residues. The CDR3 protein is CSVTQGIQETQYF. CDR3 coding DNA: TGCAGCGTTACACAGGGGATACAAGAGACCCAGTACTTC.

DNA for the CDR3: TGCGCCAGCAGCCAAGAACAGGGGGTCGGCTACACCTTC. Residues: CASSQEQGVGYTF. The genes are TRBV4-1 and TRBJ1-2, with 8 bases that match TRBD1. The V gene end was trimmed by 0 bases and the J gene end by 8 bases; junction bases not matched to a gene: 2. CDR1 MGHRA and CDR2 YSYEKL come from the germline V gene. The CDR3 is 13 amino acids.